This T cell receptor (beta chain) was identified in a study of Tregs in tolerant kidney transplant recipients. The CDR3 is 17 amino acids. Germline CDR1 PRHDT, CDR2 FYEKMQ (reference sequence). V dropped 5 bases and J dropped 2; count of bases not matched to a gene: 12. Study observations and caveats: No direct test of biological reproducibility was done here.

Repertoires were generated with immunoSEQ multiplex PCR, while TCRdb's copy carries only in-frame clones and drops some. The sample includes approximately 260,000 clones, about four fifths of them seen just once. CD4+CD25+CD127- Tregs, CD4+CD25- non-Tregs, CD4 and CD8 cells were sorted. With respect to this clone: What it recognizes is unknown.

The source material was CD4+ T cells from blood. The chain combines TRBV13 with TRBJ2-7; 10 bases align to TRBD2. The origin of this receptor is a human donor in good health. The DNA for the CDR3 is TGTGCCAGCAGCATTAGCGGGAGGTCCTTTAGGGCCTACGAGCAGTACTTC. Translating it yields CASSISGRSFRAYEQYF.